The 7 T cell receptor beta chains presented below share a single source sample, sequenced in a study of T cell responses to AZD1222 COVID-19 vaccine. TCRdb's copy holds only in-frame clones and misses some; the assay was immunoSEQ multiplex PCR. The sample includes fewer than 120,000 clones, 70% to 90% of them seen just once. This sample comprised peripheral blood, obtained 28 days after the second AZD1222 dose. The receptors were gathered from an adult who received the AZD1222 COVID-19 vaccine.

CDR3 protein: CASSAQGDPHQPQHF. CDR3 DNA sequence: TGTGCCAGCAGCGCACAGGGGGACCCTCATCAGCCCCAGCATTTT. The gene calls are TRBV9 and TRBJ1-5, with 8 positions matching TRBD1. V was clipped by 3 bases and J by 5 bases; unmatched bases: 7. This CDR3 is built from 15 residues. CDR1 SGDLS and CDR2 YYNGEE come from the germline V gene.

The chain links TRBV19 to TRBJ1-5; D is unclear. With 0 bases removed from V and 0 bases from J, the gap between germline ends came to 12 bases. Germline values: CDR1 LNHDA, CDR2 SQIVND (reference sequence). The CDR3 covers 17 residues. CDR3 in amino acids: CASSIDLGSDSNQPQHF. CDR3 in DNA: TGTGCCAGTAGTATAGATCTTGGCAGTGATAGCAATCAGCCCCAGCATTTT.

The V call is TRBV5-5, the J call TRBJ1-1; D possibly corresponds to TRBD1 (6 bases). With 4 bases removed from V and 0 bases from J, the gap between germline ends came to 10 bases. This CDR3 contains 14 residues. Germline-derived CDR1 and CDR2 are SGHKS and YYEKEE (reference sequence). DNA for the CDR3: TGTGCCAGCAGCCCGGGACATATGAACACTGAAGCTTTCTTT. Translation: CASSPGHMNTEAFF. The whole variable domain, filled in from reference TRBV5-5 and TRBJ1-1, reads DAGVTQSPTHLIKTRGQQVTLRCSPISGHKSVSWYQQVLGQGPQFIFQYYEKEERGRGNFPDRFSARQFPNYSSELNVNALLLGDSALYLCASSPGHMNTEAFFGQGTRLTVV.

V is TRBV2 and J is TRBJ2-1; D is unclear. The CDR3 spans 13 residues. The germline CDR1 and CDR2 sequences are SNHLY and FYNNEI. V was cut by 3 bases and J by 9 bases, with 12 bases left in between. The CDR3 sequence: CASSDVGMAEQFF. The CDR3 DNA sequence: TGTGCCAGCAGTGACGTGGGTATGGCTGAGCAGTTCTTC.

The sample holds one count of this clone. The chain employs TRBV28 and TRBJ2-7; 8 bases are a match to TRBD2. The length of the CDR3 is 12 residues. The V gene end was trimmed by 8 bases and the J gene end by 3 bases; junction bases not matched to a gene: 3. Germline values: CDR1 MDHEN, CDR2 SYDVKM. The CDR3 DNA is TGTGCCAGCGGCGGGGGGCTCTACGAGCAGTACTTC. It yields the protein CASGGGLYEQYF.

The chain couples TRBV5-8 to TRBJ2-7; the D call may be TRBD1 or TRBD2 (6 bases each). Per the germline V gene, CDR1 is SGHTS and CDR2 is YDEGEE. V dropped 4 bases and J dropped 7 bases, with 12 bases sitting between them. This CDR3 region has 12 residues. This CDR3 is CASSRIGGEQYF. In nucleotides, the CDR3 is TGTGCCAGCAGCCGGATAGGGGGGGAGCAGTACTTC.

The chain uses TRBV7-8 and TRBJ1-6; no definite D call. The CDR3 length is 12 residues. The V and J ends lost 5 bases and 13 bases respectively, with 12 bases between them. Germline V gene sequence: CDR1 SGHVS, CDR2 FQNEAQ. The CDR3 DNA follows: TGTGCCAGCAGCCCCGTCATCTTCCCCCTCCACTTT. It yields the protein CASSPVIFPLHF.